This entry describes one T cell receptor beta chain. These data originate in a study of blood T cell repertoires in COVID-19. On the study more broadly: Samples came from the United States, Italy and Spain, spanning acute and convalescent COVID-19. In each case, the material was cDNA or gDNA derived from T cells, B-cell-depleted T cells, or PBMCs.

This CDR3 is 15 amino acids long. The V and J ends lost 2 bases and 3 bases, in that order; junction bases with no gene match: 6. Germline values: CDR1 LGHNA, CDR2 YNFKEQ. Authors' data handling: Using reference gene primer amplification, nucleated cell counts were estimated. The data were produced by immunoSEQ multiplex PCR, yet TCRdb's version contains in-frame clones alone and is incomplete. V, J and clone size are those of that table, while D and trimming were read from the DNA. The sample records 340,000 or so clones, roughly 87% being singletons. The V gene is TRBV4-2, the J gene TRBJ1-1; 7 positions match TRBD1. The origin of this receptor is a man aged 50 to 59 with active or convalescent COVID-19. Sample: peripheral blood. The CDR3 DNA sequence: TGTGCCAGCAGCCAACCCCCCACAGGGGACACTGAAGCTTTCTTT. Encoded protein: CASSQPPTGDTEAFF.